This T cell receptor (beta chain) is drawn from a study of T cell responses to AZD1222 COVID-19 vaccine. As concerns this clone: Its antigen is not known.

The protocol was immunoSEQ multiplex PCR, while the TCRdb copy is restricted to in-frame clones and leaves out a portion. The table lists 85,000 to 110,000 clones, about nine tenths of them singletons, with under 50% in the top ten. General observations from the study: Clonal diversity was possibly underestimated; the donors were predominantly white British and more often female.

Trimming took off 8 bases at V and 2 bases at J, with 17 bases between the two ends. Germline V gene sequence: CDR1 GTSNPN, CDR2 SVGIG (reference sequence). CDR3 length: 14 residues. This clonotype was obtained from an adult in good health. The chain carries TRBV30 and TRBJ2-3, with D possibly matching TRBD1 (5 bases). The sequencing used peripheral blood, collected on day 0 of AZD1222 vaccination. DNA for the CDR3: TGTGCCGGGCATTGGCAGGGATCCACAGATACGCAGTATTTT. This translates into CAGHWQGSTDTQYF.